The 20 T cell receptor beta chains listed next were all sequenced from one sample in a study of PD-1 blockade in classical Hodgkin lymphoma. The data were produced by immunoSEQ multiplex PCR, yet TCRdb's version contains in-frame clones alone and is incomplete. The table has about 7,000 clones, roughly 81% seen once. Exposure to brentuximab vedotin varied, and each patient had relapsed following autologous stem cell transplantation. This specimen consisted of peripheral blood mononuclear cells (PBMCs), obtained at baseline. The source is a human donor with classical Hodgkin lymphoma.

The CDR3 bases are TGTGCCAGCAGCTTATTATGGGGCGTGGCGAACAATGAGCAGTTCTTC. It encodes CASSLLWGVANNEQFF. V gene TRBV5-6 combines with J gene TRBJ2-1, with D possibly TRBD1 on 5 matching bases. CDR1 SGHDT and CDR2 YYEEEE come from the germline V gene. The CDR3 loop spans 16 amino acids. Trimming removed 2 bases from V and 5 bases from J, with 17 bases in between.

This sequence joins TRBV4-1 and TRBJ1-4; D is undetermined. CDR1 MGHRA and CDR2 YSYEKL come from the germline V gene. There are 13 residues in the CDR3. The germline V and J ends were trimmed by 0 bases and 8 bases, with 7 bases remaining between them. CDR3 in amino acids: CASSQDYDEKLFF. The CDR3 DNA follows: TGCGCCAGCAGCCAAGACTATGACGAAAAACTGTTTTTT.

The chain is built from TRBV28 and TRBJ1-3, with a possible D match to TRBD1 (5 bases). Trimming stripped 4 bases from V and 1 base from J, with 11 bases between. Germline CDR1 is MDHEN and CDR2 is SYDVKM. The CDR3 loop spans 15 amino acids. Here the CDR3 reads CASSYGDLSGNTIYF. CDR3 DNA: TGTGCCAGCAGTTATGGGGACCTTTCTGGAAACACCATATATTTT.

This sequence joins TRBV11-2 and TRBJ2-1, with 11 positions matching TRBD2. CDR3 length: 16 residues. Looked up from germline, CDR1 is SGHAT and CDR2 is FQNNGV. Losses at the gene ends were 3 bases for V and 4 bases for J; bases not matched to a gene: 5. The CDR3 DNA sequence: TGTGCCAGCAGCTTCCGGACTAGCGGGCAGTACAATGAGCAGTTCTTC. Translation gives CASSFRTSGQYNEQFF.

Points on this clone: The limits of the CDR3 on the DNA are not certain, so only TCRdb's listed CDR3 is given. The V and J genes are TRBV18 and TRBJ2-7; TRBD2 is the table's D call and was not checked against the DNA. The CDR3 comprises 19 residues, both ends counted. Germline CDR1 and CDR2: KGHSH and LQKENI. CDR3 loop: CASSPRGDSYEQYFCEQYF.

The gene calls are TRBV6-5 and TRBJ2-3; no clear D. V lost 4 bases, J lost 0 bases, and 11 bases lay in between. Germline assignment: CDR1 MNHEY and CDR2 SVGAGI. The CDR3 spans 15 residues. The CDR3 DNA is TGTGCCAGCAGTTTAGGCCGATCTAGCACAGATACGCAGTATTTT. This translates into CASSLGRSSTDTQYF.

The rearrangement links TRBV7-3 to TRBJ1-1; perhaps TRBD1 as D (6 bases). Trimming cost V 4 bases and J 1 base, with 13 bases left between them. Germline CDR1 SGHTA, CDR2 FQGTGA. This CDR3 comprises 15 residues. CDR3 DNA: TGTGCCAGCAGCTCAGGGGTGGGGCCGAACACTGAAGCTTTCTTT. Amino acids: CASSSGVGPNTEAFF.

This rearrangement joins TRBV11-3 to TRBJ2-5; D not certain. CDR1 is SGHNT and CDR2 is YENEEA in the germline V gene. This CDR3 has 15 amino acids. With 1 base removed from V and 5 bases from J, the gap between germline ends came to 14 bases. CDR3 sequence reads: CASSLVGLTRETQYF. In DNA form, the CDR3 reads TGTGCCAGCAGCTTAGTTGGCCTGACCCGGGAGACCCAGTACTTC.

The CDR3 DNA reads as TGCGCCAGCAGCCAAAGGGGACAGGGGTTCGGGGAGACCCAGTACTTC. This gives the protein CASSQRGQGFGETQYF. J is TRBJ2-5 and V is TRBV4-1, with 10 nucleotides matching TRBD1. The germline V gene encodes CDR1 MGHRA and CDR2 YSYEKL. The trim removed 2 bases at V and 5 bases at J, leaving 8 bases unmatched. CDR3 length: 16 amino acids.

The chain combines TRBV7-2 with TRBJ2-7; D gene unclear. V was clipped by 8 bases and J by 0 bases, with 5 bases between them. The CDR3 spans 11 residues. Per the germline V gene, CDR1 is SGHTA and CDR2 is FQGNSA. The CDR3 protein is CASRLSYEQYF. The CDR3 coding sequence is TGTGCCAGCCGGCTCTCCTACGAGCAGTACTTC.

The chain recombines TRBV27 with TRBJ2-1, with D hard to call. Germline CDR1 reads MNHEY; CDR2 reads SMNVEV (reference sequence). The CDR3 spans 15 residues. Trimming stripped 3 bases from V and 2 bases from J, with 11 bases between. CDR3: CASSFVGSTYNEQFF. CDR3 nucleotide sequence: TGTGCCAGCAGTTTCGTGGGGTCAACCTACAATGAGCAGTTCTTC.

V is TRBV14 and J is TRBJ1-5, with D maybe TRBD1 (6 bases). The germline gives CDR1 SGHDN, CDR2 FVKESK. V lost 0 bases, J lost 11 bases, and 23 bases lay in between. The CDR3 spans 17 residues. The CDR3 here is CASSQDEAGAPNRAQHF. For the CDR3, the DNA is TGTGCCAGCAGCCAAGATGAGGCAGGGGCCCCCAATCGAGCCCAGCATTTT.

The chain links TRBV19 to TRBJ1-6; D perhaps matches TRBD1 (5 bases). Deletions cut 3 bases from V and 7 bases from J, with 10 bases between. CDR3 length: 14 residues. Germline V gives CDR1 LNHDA, CDR2 SQIVND (reference sequence). The CDR3 sequence: CASSIPGHNSPLHF. DNA for the CDR3: TGTGCCAGTAGTATCCCAGGACACAATTCACCCCTCCACTTT.

This clone is a singleton in its sample. The genes are TRBV13 and TRBJ2-3; D unclear. Trimming removed 2 bases from V and 0 bases from J, with 9 bases in between. CDR1 is PRHDT and CDR2 is FYEKMQ in the germline V gene (reference sequence). The CDR3 spans 15 residues. CDR3 sequence: CASSLSDLSTDTQYF. CDR3 DNA: TGTGCCAGCAGCTTAAGTGACTTGAGCACAGATACGCAGTATTTT.

By sample fraction, this clone is medium-sized. CDR3 sequence reads: CASSATGQGYYEQYF. In nucleotides, the CDR3 is TGTGCCAGCAGCGCTACGGGACAGGGGTACTACGAGCAGTACTTC. This chain joins TRBV9 and TRBJ2-7, with 10 bases identical to TRBD1. The CDR3 sequence is 15 residues long. Germline V gives CDR1 SGDLS, CDR2 YYNGEE. After removal of 3 bases from V and 3 bases from J, the junction contained 6 bases not matched to a gene.

This rearrangement joins TRBV6-1 to TRBJ1-5; D uncertain. This CDR3 contains 13 residues. V lost 7 bases and J lost 1, with 8 bases in between. CDR1 MNHNS and CDR2 SASEGT come from the germline V gene. The CDR3 loop reads CASTVYSNQPQHF. CDR3 DNA sequence: TGTGCCAGCACAGTATACAGCAATCAGCCCCAGCATTTT.

The rearrangement links TRBV6-1 to TRBJ2-1; 8 bases match TRBD2. Germline CDR1 and CDR2: MNHNS and SASEGT. V lost 5 bases, J lost 6 bases, and 3 bases stayed unmatched. The CDR3 runs 13 residues. In nucleotides, the CDR3 is TGTGCCAGCAGTATAGCGGGACCCAATGAGCAGTTCTTC. Translating gives CASSIAGPNEQFF.

This clone was detected only a few times. CDR3 sequence: CASSTSQGAEAFF. The CDR3 DNA is TGTGCCAGCAGCACCTCACAGGGAGCTGAAGCTTTCTTT. The V gene is TRBV7-3, the J gene TRBJ1-1; perhaps TRBD1 as D (6 bases). Trimming pared 5 bases from V and 6 bases from J, leaving 13 bases between. The CDR3 is 13 residues long. The germline V gene has CDR1 SGHTA and CDR2 FQGTGA.

The rearrangement uses TRBV19 and TRBJ1-5; 9 bases are a match to TRBD1. V shed 5 bases and J 6 bases; nucleotides not matched to a gene: 5. This CDR3 region has 14 residues. Germline CDR1 is LNHDA and CDR2 is SQIVND (reference sequence). In DNA, the CDR3 is TGTGCCAGTAGTTGGGGGACAGGGAGTCAGCCCCAGCATTTT. This gives the protein CASSWGTGSQPQHF.

The gene calls are TRBV6-6 and TRBJ2-4, with a possible D match to TRBD2 (5 bases). The germline V and J ends were trimmed by 2 bases and 6 bases, with 11 bases remaining between them. This CDR3 has 14 amino acids. CDR1 is MNHNY and CDR2 is SVGAGI in the germline V gene (reference sequence). CDR3 protein: CASSYSEAGNIQYF. Written as DNA, the CDR3 is TGTGCCAGCAGTTACAGTGAGGCGGGAAACATTCAGTACTTC.